Here is one TCR beta chain with its context. This sample is part of a study of blood T cell repertoires in COVID-19. Looking at the study overall: T cells, B-cell-depleted T cells, or PBMCs provided the cDNA or gDNA that served as material.

In the authors' methods: Amplified reference gene primers provided the basis for estimating nucleated cell counts. Some clones are missing from TCRdb's copy, which holds only in-frame ones; the method was immunoSEQ multiplex PCR. Clonal size and the V and J genes are those of that table, whereas D and trimming came from the DNA. This sample yields roughly 220,000 clones, of which 80% to 90% are seen a single time; about 3.5% belongs to the top ten. Trimming shortened V by 6 bases and J by 0 bases, and 14 bases separated the two germline ends. Germline CDR1 is SQVTM and CDR2 is ANQGSEA. The CDR3 loop spans 14 amino acids.

The chain has TRBV29-1 and TRBJ2-5; maybe TRBD2 (5 bases). Specimen: PBMCs or T cells enriched from blood (not recorded which). This sequence originates from a woman aged 18-29 years in a cohort exposed to, infected with or recovered from COVID-19 (not recorded which). Written as DNA, the CDR3 is TGCAGCGTCGTAGGCGGGTTGTACCAAGAGACCCAGTACTTC. Translated, it gives CSVVGGLYQETQYF.